The 8 T cell receptor beta chains presented below share a single source sample, sequenced in a study of radiation and T cells in renal cell carcinoma. As to time point: blood 2 weeks post-SBRT. Described treatment: 15 Gy SBRT to primary tumor, nephrectomy 4 weeks later. The assay was immunoSEQ multiplex PCR, and TCRdb's table has in-frame clones only and misses some. The table records some 130,000 clones, more than 70% of them present only once. The sequencing used blood, collected from a patient whose treatment included radiotherapy and nephrectomy. The receptors originated from a woman in her 70s with renal cell carcinoma.

The chain joins TRBV5-6 to TRBJ1-6; TRBD1 aligns across 7 bases. Trimming took 4 bases from V and 0 from J; bases not matched to a gene: 4. Germline V lookup: CDR1 SGHDT, CDR2 YYEEEE. The CDR3 consists of 16 residues. CDR3 nucleotides: TGTGCCAGCAGCCCACAGGGGAGCTCCTATAATTCACCCCTCCACTTT. Its protein is CASSPQGSSYNSPLHF.

The sample holds one count of this clone. The rearrangement joins TRBV7-3 to TRBJ2-5; D is unclear. Trimming cost V 5 bases and J 7 bases, with 29 bases left between them. CDR3 length: 18 amino acids. Germline values: CDR1 SGHTA, CDR2 FQGTGA. DNA for the CDR3: TGTGCCAGCAGCCTCCCGCCGAACTCCAGGACCCTAATTGGGACCCAGTACTTC. It specifies CASSLPPNSRTLIGTQYF.

V is TRBV2 and J is TRBJ2-1; D possibly corresponds to TRBD1 (6 bases). V gave up 8 bases and J gave up 7 bases, with 15 bases separating them. Germline V gene data show CDR1 as SNHLY and CDR2 as FYNNEI. The CDR3 runs 13 residues. The CDR3 here is CASGQTGGNEQFF. The DNA of the CDR3 is TGTGCCAGCGGTCAGACAGGTGGAAATGAGCAGTTCTTC.

V is TRBV29-1 and J is TRBJ1-1; maybe TRBD1 (5 bases). Germline V gene sequence: CDR1 SQVTM, CDR2 ANQGSEA. The V end was cut by 7 bases, the J end by 1 base, with 13 bases between. The CDR3 has 13 residues. This CDR3 is CSAPGPPNTEAFF. CDR3 in DNA: TGCAGCGCCCCGGGACCCCCGAACACTGAAGCTTTCTTT.

This chain joins TRBV28 and TRBJ2-1, with no clear D. Germline V gene data show CDR1 as MDHEN and CDR2 as SYDVKM. Trimming removed 5 bases at V and 5 bases at J, with 16 bases between. The CDR3 has 15 residues. CDR3 coding DNA: TGTGCCAGCAGTCCGGACCCCCCTAAGCACAATGAGCAGTTCTTC. As protein: CASSPDPPKHNEQFF.

The chain uses TRBV18 and TRBJ2-7, with D hard to call. The CDR3 sequence is 15 residues long. CDR1 KGHSH and CDR2 LQKENI come from the germline V gene. The V end lost 1 base, the J end lost 0 bases, and 10 bases lay between the germline ends. DNA of the CDR3: TGTGCCAGCTCACCACGGGCAGAAAGCTCCTACGAGCAGTACTTC. Translation gives CASSPRAESSYEQYF.

V is TRBV6-6 and J is TRBJ2-7; D is uncertain. V shed 5 bases and J shed 5 bases, with 16 bases lying between them. This CDR3 is built from 14 residues. Germline values: CDR1 MNHNY, CDR2 SVGAGI (reference sequence). CDR3 protein: CASSQLHLKHEQYF. CDR3 bases: TGTGCCAGCAGTCAACTCCATCTGAAACACGAGCAGTACTTC.

V gene TRBV28 combines with J gene TRBJ2-1; no definite D call. The germline V and J ends were trimmed by 3 bases and 4 bases, with 13 bases remaining between them. From germline, CDR1 is MDHEN and CDR2 SYDVKM. This CDR3 has 15 residues. CDR3 coding DNA: TGTGCCAGCAGTTTCGACTTTTCTCCTTACAATGAGCAGTTCTTC. Protein sequence: CASSFDFSPYNEQFF.